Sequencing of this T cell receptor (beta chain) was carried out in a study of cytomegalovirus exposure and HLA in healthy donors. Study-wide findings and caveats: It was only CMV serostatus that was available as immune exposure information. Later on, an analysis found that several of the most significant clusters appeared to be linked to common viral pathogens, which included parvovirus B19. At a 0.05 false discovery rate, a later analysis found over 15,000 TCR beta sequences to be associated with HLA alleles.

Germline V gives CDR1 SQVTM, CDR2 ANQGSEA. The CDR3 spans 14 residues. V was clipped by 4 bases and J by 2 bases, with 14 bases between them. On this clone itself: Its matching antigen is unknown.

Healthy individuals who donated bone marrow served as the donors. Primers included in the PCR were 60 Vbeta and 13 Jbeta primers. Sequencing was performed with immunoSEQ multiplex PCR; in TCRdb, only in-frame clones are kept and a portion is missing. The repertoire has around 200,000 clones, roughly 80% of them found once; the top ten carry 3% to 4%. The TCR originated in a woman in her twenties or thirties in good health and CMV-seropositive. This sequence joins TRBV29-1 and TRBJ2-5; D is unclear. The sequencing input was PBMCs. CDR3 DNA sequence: TGCAGCGTTGCGGGTAAACTTGTGCAAGAGACCCAGTACTTC. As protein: CSVAGKLVQETQYF.